These T cell receptor beta chains were read from a single sample in a study of shared clonotypes between healthy human individuals. Assay: immunoSEQ multiplex PCR; the TCRdb copy retains only in-frame clones and omits some. Altogether about 600,000 clones are present, about 97% being singletons, with the ten largest covering about 0.06%. The sequenced sample consisted of naive CD4+ T cells sorted from blood. These receptors all come from a woman under 40 in good health. Both conserved end residues are part of each CDR3. D genes are given only for firm matches. Part of the rows lack a size; the others show once, few, many or a class for expanded clones.

j_gene: TRBJ1-2
abundance: -
d_gene: TRBD1
v_gene: TRBV28
CDR3nt: TGTGCCAGCAGTCTGGGACAGTATGGCTACACCTTC
CDR3aa: CASSLGQYGYTF

j_gene: TRBJ2-1
abundance: once
d_gene: -
v_gene: TRBV10-3
CDR3nt: TGTGCCATCAGTGGTTTCGCGGGACCCGGCAATGAGCAGTTCTTC
CDR3aa: CAISGFAGPGNEQFF

j_gene: TRBJ2-1
abundance: -
d_gene: TRBD2
v_gene: TRBV5-5
CDR3nt: TGTGCCAGCAGCTTGCCCGGGAGGGCCGGTGAGCAGTTCTTC
CDR3aa: CASSLPGRAGEQFF

j_gene: TRBJ2-1
abundance: few
d_gene: -
v_gene: TRBV6-6
CDR3nt: TGTGCCAGCATAGGGGCTTACAATGAGCAGTTCTTC
CDR3aa: CASIGAYNEQFF

j_gene: TRBJ2-1
abundance: -
d_gene: -
v_gene: TRBV9
CDR3nt: TGTGCCAGCAGCGTAGGCCCGGTGACTAGCAATGAGCAGTTCTTC
CDR3aa: CASSVGPVTSNEQFF

j_gene: TRBJ2-7
abundance: -
d_gene: -
v_gene: TRBV11-2
CDR3nt: TGTGCCAGCAGGCGATCCCCCATCATCGAGCAGTACTTC
CDR3aa: CASRRSPIIEQYF

j_gene: TRBJ2-7
abundance: once
d_gene: -
v_gene: TRBV18
CDR3nt: TGTGCCAGCTCACCTAGGGGGGGATTCGAAATCTACGAGCAGTACTTC
CDR3aa: CASSPRGGFEIYEQYF

j_gene: TRBJ2-1
abundance: few
d_gene: TRBD2
v_gene: TRBV5-1
CDR3nt: TGCGCCAGCAGCTTGGAACTAGCGGACTACAATGAGCAGTTCTTC
CDR3aa: CASSLELADYNEQFF

j_gene: TRBJ2-5
abundance: -
d_gene: -
v_gene: TRBV9
CDR3nt: TGTGCCAGCAGCGTAGGAGCGGCAGCTCACGAGACCCAGTACTTC
CDR3aa: CASSVGAAAHETQYF

j_gene: TRBJ2-3
abundance: -
d_gene: TRBD1
v_gene: TRBV28
CDR3nt: TGTGCCAGCAGTCCCGACAGGGTCCGAGATACGCAGTATTTT
CDR3aa: CASSPDRVRDTQYF

j_gene: TRBJ1-5
abundance: -
d_gene: -
v_gene: TRBV19
CDR3nt: TGTGCCAGTAGTATTTCCTTAAGGATCCAGCCCCAGCATTTT
CDR3aa: CASSISLRIQPQHF

j_gene: TRBJ1-1
abundance: -
d_gene: -
v_gene: TRBV7-6
CDR3nt: TGTGCCAGCAGCTTGGGGGTGGGGACTGAAGCTTTCTTT
CDR3aa: CASSLGVGTEAFF

j_gene: TRBJ2-7
abundance: -
d_gene: TRBD2
v_gene: TRBV7-2
CDR3nt: TGTGCCAGCAGCTTAGGGAGCGGGAGGGCCGGCTACGAGCAGTACTTC
CDR3aa: CASSLGSGRAGYEQYF

j_gene: TRBJ2-6
abundance: -
d_gene: -
v_gene: TRBV4-1
CDR3nt: TGCGCCAGCAGCCAAGTGGATAGCTCTGGGGCCAACGTCCTGACTTTC
CDR3aa: CASSQVDSSGANVLTF

j_gene: TRBJ2-1
abundance: -
d_gene: TRBD1
v_gene: TRBV11-3
CDR3nt: TGTGCCAGCAGCTTAGGCACAGGGGGGTCCTACAATGAGCAGTTCTTC
CDR3aa: CASSLGTGGSYNEQFF

j_gene: TRBJ1-2
abundance: -
d_gene: -
v_gene: TRBV27
CDR3nt: TGTGCCAGCAGTTTATCCCGGGGAAACTATGGCTACACCTTC
CDR3aa: CASSLSRGNYGYTF

j_gene: TRBJ2-2
abundance: -
d_gene: -
v_gene: TRBV19
CDR3nt: TGTGCCAGTAGTCTTCCGGTCGGCGACACCGGGGAGCTGTTTTTT
CDR3aa: CASSLPVGDTGELFF

j_gene: TRBJ1-5
abundance: -
d_gene: -
v_gene: TRBV29-1
CDR3nt: TGCCCTGACCAGCCCCAGCATTTT
CDR3aa: CPDQPQHF

j_gene: TRBJ2-7
abundance: -
d_gene: TRBD1
v_gene: TRBV18
CDR3nt: TGTGCCAGCTCACGAACAGACAGGGGGCTCTACGAGCAGTACTTC
CDR3aa: CASSRTDRGLYEQYF

j_gene: TRBJ2-2
abundance: -
d_gene: -
v_gene: TRBV7-9
CDR3nt: TGTGCCAGCAGCCCTTACACCGGGGAGCTGTTTTTT
CDR3aa: CASSPYTGELFF

j_gene: TRBJ2-5
abundance: -
d_gene: TRBD2
v_gene: TRBV2
CDR3nt: TGTGCCAGCAGAGGATTCCTAGCGGGAGGGGGAGAGACCCAGTACTTC
CDR3aa: CASRGFLAGGGETQYF

j_gene: TRBJ2-6
abundance: -
d_gene: TRBD1
v_gene: TRBV5-1
CDR3nt: TGCGCCAGCAGCTTGACGTGGACAGGCCACTCTGGGGCCAACGTCCTGACTTTC
CDR3aa: CASSLTWTGHSGANVLTF

j_gene: TRBJ2-3
abundance: -
d_gene: -
v_gene: TRBV27
CDR3nt: TGTGCCAGCAGTTTCATCCGGGCCTTTACCACAGATACGCAGTATTTT
CDR3aa: CASSFIRAFTTDTQYF

j_gene: TRBJ2-4
abundance: -
d_gene: -
v_gene: TRBV6-1
CDR3nt: TGTGCCAGCAGTGAAGCGCAACAGCGCCTAGCCAAAAACATTCAGTACTTC
CDR3aa: CASSEAQQRLAKNIQYF